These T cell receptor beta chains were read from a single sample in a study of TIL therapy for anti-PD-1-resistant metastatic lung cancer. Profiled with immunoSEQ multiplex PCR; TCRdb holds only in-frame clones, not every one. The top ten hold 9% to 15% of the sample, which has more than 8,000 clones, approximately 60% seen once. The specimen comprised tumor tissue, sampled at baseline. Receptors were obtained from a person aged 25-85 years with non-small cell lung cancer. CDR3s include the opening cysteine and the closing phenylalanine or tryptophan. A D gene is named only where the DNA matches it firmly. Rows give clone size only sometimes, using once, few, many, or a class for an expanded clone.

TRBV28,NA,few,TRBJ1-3,TGTGCCAGCAAGGTGAACCTCTCTGGAAACACCATATATTTT,CASKVNLSGNTIYF
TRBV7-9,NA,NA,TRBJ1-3,TGTGCCAGCAGCGAGGGGAGCTACTCTGGAAACACCATATATTTT,CASSEGSYSGNTIYF
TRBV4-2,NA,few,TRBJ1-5,TGTGCCAGCAGCCAATTGCTGGCTCAGCCCCAGCATTTT,CASSQLLAQPQHF
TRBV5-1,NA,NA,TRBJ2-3,TGCGCCAGCAGCTTGTTAGCGGAAACCACAGATACGCAGTATTTT,CASSLLAETTDTQYF
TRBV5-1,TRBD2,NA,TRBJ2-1,TGCGCCAGCAGCTTGACACTGGCGGGGGGTCCCAATGAGCAGTTCTTC,CASSLTLAGGPNEQFF
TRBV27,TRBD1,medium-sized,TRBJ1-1,TGTGCCAGCAGTCTGACACTCCCGGGACAGGGGGAATTCTTT,CASSLTLPGQGEFF
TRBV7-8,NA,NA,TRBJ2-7,TGTGCCAGCAGCTTATCTGTCCCCAGTCCATACGAGCAGTACTTC,CASSLSVPSPYEQYF
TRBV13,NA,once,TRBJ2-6,TGTGCCAGCAGCTTGATTGGGGCCAACGTCCTGACTTTC,CASSLIGANVLTF
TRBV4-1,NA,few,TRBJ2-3,TGCGCCAGCAGTCTAACTAGGAGCACAGATACGCAGTATTTT,CASSLTRSTDTQYF
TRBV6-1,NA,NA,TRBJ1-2,TGTGCCAGCCTCTGGGGGGCGACTGCGGGTGGCTACACCTTC,CASLWGATAGGYTF
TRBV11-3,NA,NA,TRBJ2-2,TGTGCCAGCAGCCAGGGACCGACCGGGGAGCTGTTTTTT,CASSQGPTGELFF
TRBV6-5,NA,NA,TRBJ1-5,TGTGCCAGCATGGTGGGGCCTAATCAGCCCCAGCATTTT,CASMVGPNQPQHF
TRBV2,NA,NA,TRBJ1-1,TGTGCCAGCAGTCGGAGCAGGGATTCGGCTGAAGCTTTCTTT,CASSRSRDSAEAFF
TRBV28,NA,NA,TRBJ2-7,TGTGCCAGCACCTGGATCTCCTACGAGCAGTACTTC,CASTWISYEQYF
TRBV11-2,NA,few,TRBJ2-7,TGTGCCAGCAGCTTAGGGCTAGCGAACGAGCAGTACTTC,CASSLGLANEQYF
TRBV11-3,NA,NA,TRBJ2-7,TGTGCCAGCAGCGACCGACAGGAGTCCTACGAGCAGTACTTC,CASSDRQESYEQYF
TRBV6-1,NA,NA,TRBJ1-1,TGTGCCAGCCGACTAGACGGGAACACTGAAGCTTTCTTT,CASRLDGNTEAFF
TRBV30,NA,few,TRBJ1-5,TGTGCCTGGGCCATAGGGGGGGCCTTTTCGGATCAGCCCCAGCATTTT,CAWAIGGAFSDQPQHF
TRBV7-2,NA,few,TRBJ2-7,TGTGCCAGCAGCTCGCGCACAGGGAAGCAGTACTTC,CASSSRTGKQYF
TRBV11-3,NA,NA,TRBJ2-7,TGTGCCAGCAGCCCCCCAGGCTACGAGCAGTACTTC,CASSPPGYEQYF
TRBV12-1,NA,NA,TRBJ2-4,TGTGCCAGCAGCCCCCACGATTTGACTAGCGGAGGGTGGGAGGGCATTCAGTACTTC,CASSPHDLTSGGWEGIQYF
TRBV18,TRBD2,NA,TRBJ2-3,TGTGCCAGCTCACCCAGCGGGGGGAGCACAGATACGCAGTATTTT,CASSPSGGSTDTQYF
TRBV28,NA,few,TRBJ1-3,TGTGCCAGCAGGAATTTAGGCTCTGGAAACACCATATATTTT,CASRNLGSGNTIYF
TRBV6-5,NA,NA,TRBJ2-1,TGTGCCAGCAGTTACCAGCGTATCTCCTACAATGAGCAGTTCTTC,CASSYQRISYNEQFF
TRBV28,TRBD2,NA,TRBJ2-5,TGTGCCAGCAGTTCGGGGTCTAGCGGGGGACGAGGGTCCCAGTACTTC,CASSSGSSGGRGSQYF
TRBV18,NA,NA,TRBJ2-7,TGTGCCAGCTCACCAGCGGGGAACGAGCAGTACTTC,CASSPAGNEQYF
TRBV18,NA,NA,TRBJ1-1,TGTGCCAGCTCACCGACGAACACTGAAGCTTTCTTT,CASSPTNTEAFF